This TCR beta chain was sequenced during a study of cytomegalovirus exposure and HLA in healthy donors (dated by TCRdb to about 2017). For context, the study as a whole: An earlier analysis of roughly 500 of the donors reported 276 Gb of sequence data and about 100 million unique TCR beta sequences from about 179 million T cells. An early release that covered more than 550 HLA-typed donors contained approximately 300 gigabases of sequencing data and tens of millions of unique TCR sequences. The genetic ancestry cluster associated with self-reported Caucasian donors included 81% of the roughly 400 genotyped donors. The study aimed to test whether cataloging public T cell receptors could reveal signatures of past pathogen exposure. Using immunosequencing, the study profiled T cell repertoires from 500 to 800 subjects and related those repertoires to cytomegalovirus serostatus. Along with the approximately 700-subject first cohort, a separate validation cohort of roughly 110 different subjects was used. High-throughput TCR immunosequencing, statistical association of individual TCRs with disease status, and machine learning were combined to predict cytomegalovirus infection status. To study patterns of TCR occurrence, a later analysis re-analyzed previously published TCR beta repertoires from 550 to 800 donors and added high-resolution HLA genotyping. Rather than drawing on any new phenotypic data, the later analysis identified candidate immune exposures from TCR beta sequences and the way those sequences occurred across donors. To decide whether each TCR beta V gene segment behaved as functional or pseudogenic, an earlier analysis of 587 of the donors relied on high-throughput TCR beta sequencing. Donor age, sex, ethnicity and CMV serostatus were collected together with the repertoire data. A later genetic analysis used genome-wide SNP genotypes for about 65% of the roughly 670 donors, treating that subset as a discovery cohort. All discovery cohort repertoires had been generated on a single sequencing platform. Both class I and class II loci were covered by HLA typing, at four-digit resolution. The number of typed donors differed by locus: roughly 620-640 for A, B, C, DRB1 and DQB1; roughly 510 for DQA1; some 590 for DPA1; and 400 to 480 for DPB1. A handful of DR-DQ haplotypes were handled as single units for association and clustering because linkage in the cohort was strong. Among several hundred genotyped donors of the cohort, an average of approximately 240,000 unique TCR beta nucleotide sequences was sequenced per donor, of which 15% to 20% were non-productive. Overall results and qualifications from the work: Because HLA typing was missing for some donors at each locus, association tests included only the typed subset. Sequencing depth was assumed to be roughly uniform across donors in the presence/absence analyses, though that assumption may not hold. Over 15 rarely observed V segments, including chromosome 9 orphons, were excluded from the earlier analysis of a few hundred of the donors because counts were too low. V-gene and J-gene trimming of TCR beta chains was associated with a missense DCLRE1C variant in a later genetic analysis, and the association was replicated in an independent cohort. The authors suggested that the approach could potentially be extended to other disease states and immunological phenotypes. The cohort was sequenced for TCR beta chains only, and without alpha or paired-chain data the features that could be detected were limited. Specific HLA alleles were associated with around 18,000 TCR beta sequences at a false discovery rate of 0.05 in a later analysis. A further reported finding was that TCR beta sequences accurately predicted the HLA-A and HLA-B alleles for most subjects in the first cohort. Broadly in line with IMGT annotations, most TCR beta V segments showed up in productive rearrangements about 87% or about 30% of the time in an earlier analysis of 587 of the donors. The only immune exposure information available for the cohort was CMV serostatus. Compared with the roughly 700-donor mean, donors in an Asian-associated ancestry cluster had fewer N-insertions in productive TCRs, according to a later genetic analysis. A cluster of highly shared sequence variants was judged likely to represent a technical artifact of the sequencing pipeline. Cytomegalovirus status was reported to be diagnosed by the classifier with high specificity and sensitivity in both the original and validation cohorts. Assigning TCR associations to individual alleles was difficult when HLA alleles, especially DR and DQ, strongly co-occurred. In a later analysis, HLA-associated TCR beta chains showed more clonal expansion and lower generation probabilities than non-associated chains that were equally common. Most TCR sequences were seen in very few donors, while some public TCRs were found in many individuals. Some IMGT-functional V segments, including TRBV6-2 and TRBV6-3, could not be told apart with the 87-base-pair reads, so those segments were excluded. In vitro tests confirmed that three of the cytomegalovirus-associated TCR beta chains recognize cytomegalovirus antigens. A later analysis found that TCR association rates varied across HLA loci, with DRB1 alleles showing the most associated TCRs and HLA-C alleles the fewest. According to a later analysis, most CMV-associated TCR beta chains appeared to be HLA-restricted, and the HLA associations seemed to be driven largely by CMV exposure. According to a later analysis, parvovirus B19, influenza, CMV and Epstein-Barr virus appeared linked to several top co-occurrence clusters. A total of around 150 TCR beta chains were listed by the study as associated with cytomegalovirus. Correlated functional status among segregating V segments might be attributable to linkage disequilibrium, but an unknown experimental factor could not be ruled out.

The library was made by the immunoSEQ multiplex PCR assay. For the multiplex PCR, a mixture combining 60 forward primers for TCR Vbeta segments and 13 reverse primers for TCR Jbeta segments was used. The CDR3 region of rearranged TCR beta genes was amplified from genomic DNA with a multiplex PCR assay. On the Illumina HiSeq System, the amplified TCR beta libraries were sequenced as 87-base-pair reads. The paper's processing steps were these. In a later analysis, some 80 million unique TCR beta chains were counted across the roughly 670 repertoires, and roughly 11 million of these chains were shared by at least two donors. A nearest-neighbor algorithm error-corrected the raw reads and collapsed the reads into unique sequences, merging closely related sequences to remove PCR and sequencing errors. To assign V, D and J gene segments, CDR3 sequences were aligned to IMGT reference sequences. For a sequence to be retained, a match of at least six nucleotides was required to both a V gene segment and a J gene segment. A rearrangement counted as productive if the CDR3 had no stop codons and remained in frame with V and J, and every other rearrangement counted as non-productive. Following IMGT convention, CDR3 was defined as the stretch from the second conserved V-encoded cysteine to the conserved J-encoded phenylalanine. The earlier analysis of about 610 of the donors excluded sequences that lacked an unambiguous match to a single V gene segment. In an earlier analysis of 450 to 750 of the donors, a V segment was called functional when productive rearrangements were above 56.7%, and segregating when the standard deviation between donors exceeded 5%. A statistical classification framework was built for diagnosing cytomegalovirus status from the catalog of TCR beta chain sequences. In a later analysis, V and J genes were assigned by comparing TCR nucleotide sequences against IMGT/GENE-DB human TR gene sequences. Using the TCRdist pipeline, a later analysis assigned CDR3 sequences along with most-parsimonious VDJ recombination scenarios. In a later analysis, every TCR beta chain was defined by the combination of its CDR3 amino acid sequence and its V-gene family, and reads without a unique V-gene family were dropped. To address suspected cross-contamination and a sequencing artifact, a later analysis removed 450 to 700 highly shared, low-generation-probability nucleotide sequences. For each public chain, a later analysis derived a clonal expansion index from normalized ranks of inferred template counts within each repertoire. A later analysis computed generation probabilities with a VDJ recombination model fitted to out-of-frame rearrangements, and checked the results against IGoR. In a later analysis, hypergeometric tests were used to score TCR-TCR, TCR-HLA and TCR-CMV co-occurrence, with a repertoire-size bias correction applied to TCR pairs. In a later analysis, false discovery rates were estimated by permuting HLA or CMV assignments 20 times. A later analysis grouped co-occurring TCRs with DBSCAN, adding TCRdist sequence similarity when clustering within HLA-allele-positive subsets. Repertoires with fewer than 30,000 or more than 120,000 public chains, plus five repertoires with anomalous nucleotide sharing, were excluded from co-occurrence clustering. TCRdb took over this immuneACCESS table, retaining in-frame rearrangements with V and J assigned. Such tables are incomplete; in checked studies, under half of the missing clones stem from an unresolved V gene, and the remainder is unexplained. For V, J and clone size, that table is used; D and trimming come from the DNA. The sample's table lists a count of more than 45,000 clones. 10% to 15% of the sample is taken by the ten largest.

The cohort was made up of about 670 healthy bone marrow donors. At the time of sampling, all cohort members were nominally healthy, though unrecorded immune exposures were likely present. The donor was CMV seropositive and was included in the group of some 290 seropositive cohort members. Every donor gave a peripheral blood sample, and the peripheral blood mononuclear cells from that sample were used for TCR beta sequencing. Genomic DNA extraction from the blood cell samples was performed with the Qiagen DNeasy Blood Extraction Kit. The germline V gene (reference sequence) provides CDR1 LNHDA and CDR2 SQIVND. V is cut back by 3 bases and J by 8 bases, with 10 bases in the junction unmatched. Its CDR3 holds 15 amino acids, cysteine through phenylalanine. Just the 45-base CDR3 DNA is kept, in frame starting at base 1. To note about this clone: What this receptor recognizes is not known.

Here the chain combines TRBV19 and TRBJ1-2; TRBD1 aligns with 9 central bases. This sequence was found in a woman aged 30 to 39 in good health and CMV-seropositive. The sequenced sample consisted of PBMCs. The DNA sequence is TGTGCCAGTAGTATGCGACAGGGGGTCCAGGTCGGCTACACCTTC. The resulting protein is CASSMRQGVQVGYTF.